The clone carrying this T cell receptor beta chain has a single count. CDR3 size: 13 residues. V dropped 2 bases and J dropped 4 bases, with 8 bases sitting between them. Methods used by the authors: Nucleated cell counts were estimated from reference gene primer amplification. Clones were read by immunoSEQ multiplex PCR, and TCRdb kept only the in-frame ones, dropping some. V and J calls and clone size are those listed in that table; D and trimming were worked out from the DNA. Among 15,000 to 20,000 clones, around 80% were seen once, and the ten largest hold approximately 15%. The data stem from a study of blood T cell repertoires in COVID-19. Study at large: Samples taken during acute and convalescent COVID-19 were collected in the United States, Italy and Spain. From T cells, B-cell-depleted T cells, or PBMCs came the material, which was cDNA or gDNA.

V usage is TRBV12-3 or TRBV12-4 and J usage is TRBJ1-2; D unresolved. The TCR originated in a man aged 35 to 55 with active or convalescent COVID-19. Sequenced: peripheral blood. DNA for the CDR3: TGTGCCAGCAGTTTAAATGAACTCTATGGCTACACCTTC. Protein: CASSLNELYGYTF.